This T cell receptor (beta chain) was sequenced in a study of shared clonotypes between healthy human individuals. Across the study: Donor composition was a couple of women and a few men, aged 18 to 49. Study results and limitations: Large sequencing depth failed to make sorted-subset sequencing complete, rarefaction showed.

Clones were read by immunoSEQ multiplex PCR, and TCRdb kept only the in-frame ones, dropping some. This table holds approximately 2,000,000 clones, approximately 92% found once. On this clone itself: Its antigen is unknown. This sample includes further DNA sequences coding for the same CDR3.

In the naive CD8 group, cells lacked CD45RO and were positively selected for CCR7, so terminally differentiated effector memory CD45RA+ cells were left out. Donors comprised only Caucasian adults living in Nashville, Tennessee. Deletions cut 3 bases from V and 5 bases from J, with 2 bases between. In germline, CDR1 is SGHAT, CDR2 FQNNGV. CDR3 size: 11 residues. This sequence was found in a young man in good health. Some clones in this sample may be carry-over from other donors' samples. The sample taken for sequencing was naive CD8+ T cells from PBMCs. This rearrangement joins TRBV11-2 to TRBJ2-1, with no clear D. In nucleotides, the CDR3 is TGTGCCAGCAGCTTGAACAATGAGCAGTTCTTC. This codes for CASSLNNEQFF. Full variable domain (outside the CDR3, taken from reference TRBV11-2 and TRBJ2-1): EAGVAQSPRYKIIEKRQSVAFWCNPISGHATLYWYQQILGQGPKLLIQFQNNGVVDDSQLPKDRFSAERLKGVDSTLKIQPAKLEDSAVYLCASSLNNEQFFGPGTRLTVL.